The sequence of this T cell receptor (beta chain) was determined in a study of regulatory T cells in long-lasting Graves disease. As for the study in general: Graves' cases, newly diagnosed, had used antithyroid drugs under 3 months.

Through Arm-PCR of CDR3 regions and iRepertoire HTBI primers, TCR beta libraries were built. MiXCR, applied by TCRdb to the multiplex PCR reads, yields one record per CDR3 protein. Here the sample spans hundreds of thousands of distinct CDR3 sequences, around 15% being singletons. Sample time point: newly diagnosed GD, antithyroid drugs for less than 3 months. Extracted RNA from PBMCs served as the source of the TCR library. A roughly 8.1-milliliter sample of peripheral blood was drawn into EDTA tubes. Germline CDR1 and CDR2: SGHDT and YYEEEE. Trimming stripped 3 bases from V and 1 base from J, with 10 bases between. The CDR3 totals 14 residues. These data are also associated with another study on T cells in Graves' hyperthyroidism and ophthalmopathy. That paper adds: The TCR CDR3 first-round RT-PCR relied on the HTBI primer set.

The sequence was obtained from a man aged 18-30 years with Graves disease. The rearrangement joins TRBV5-6 to TRBJ2-5; D gene uncertain. Specimen: peripheral blood mononuclear cells (PBMCs), collected at new diagnosis, from a patient treated with antithyroid drugs. CDR3 residues: CASSSDPAQETQYF. DNA for the CDR3: TGTGCCAGCAGCTCGGACCCGGCCCAAGAGACCCAGTACTTC.